This TCR beta chain was obtained from a study of blood T cell repertoires in COVID-19. Data came from immunoSEQ multiplex PCR; TCRdb stores just in-frame clones and leaves some out. The data show approximately 76,000 clones, around 86% seen once. V lost 2 bases, J lost 6 bases, and 8 bases stayed unmatched. CDR3 length: 16 residues. Germline V CDR1 and CDR2: MNHEY, SVGAGI. The sequencing input was peripheral blood. The clonotype originates from a woman aged 60-75 years with acute or convalescent COVID-19. This chain joins TRBV6-5 and TRBJ2-7, with 12 bases fitting TRBD2. The CDR3 region has the DNA TGTGCCAGCAGTTACCGGTACACTAGCGGGGGGTCCGAGCAGTACTTC. This encodes CASSYRYTSGGSEQYF.